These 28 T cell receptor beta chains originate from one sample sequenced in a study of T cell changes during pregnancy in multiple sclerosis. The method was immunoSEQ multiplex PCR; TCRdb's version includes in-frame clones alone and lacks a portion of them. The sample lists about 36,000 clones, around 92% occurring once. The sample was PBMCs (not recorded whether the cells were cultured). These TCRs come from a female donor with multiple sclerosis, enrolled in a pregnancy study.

The CDR3 coding sequence is TGTGCCAGCAGCGTAACCCCAGGGGGCGGTTACGAGCAGTACTTC. Protein sequence: CASSVTPGGGYEQYF. The chain employs TRBV9 and TRBJ2-7; 8 nucleotides align to TRBD1. The CDR3 has 15 residues. CDR1 and CDR2 (germline): SGDLS, YYNGEE. V dropped 1 base and J dropped 4; count of bases not matched to a gene: 7. Full variable domain (rest looked up from reference TRBV9 and TRBJ2-7): DSGVTQTPKHLITATGQRVTLRCSPRSGDLSVYWYQQSLDQGLQFLIQYYNGEERAKGNILERFSAQQFPDLHSELNLSSLELGDSALYFCASSVTPGGGYEQYFGPGTRLTVT.

The CDR3 DNA reads as TGTGCCAGCTCACCGGCGACTAGCGGTAACACCGGGGAGCTGTTTTTT. It translates to CASSPATSGNTGELFF. V is TRBV18 and J is TRBJ2-2; TRBD2 matches at 9 bases. This CDR3 is 16 amino acids long. Germline V CDR1 and CDR2: KGHSH, LQKENI. After removal of 3 bases from V and 2 bases from J, the junction contained 4 bases not matched to a gene.

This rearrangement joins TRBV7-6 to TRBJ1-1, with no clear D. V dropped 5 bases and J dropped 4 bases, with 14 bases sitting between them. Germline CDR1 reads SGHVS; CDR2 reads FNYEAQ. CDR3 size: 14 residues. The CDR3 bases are TGTGCCAGCAGCCCATTTGGTACGGGCACTGAAGCTTTCTTT. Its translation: CASSPFGTGTEAFF.

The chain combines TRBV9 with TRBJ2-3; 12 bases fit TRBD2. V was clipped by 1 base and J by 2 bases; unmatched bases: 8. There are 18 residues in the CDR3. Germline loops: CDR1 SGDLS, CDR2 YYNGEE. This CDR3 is CASSVRTSGTLYTDTQYF. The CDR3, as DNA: TGTGCCAGCAGCGTAAGGACTAGCGGGACCTTATACACAGATACGCAGTATTTT. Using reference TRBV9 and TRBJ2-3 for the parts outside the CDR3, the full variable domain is DSGVTQTPKHLITATGQRVTLRCSPRSGDLSVYWYQQSLDQGLQFLIQYYNGEERAKGNILERFSAQQFPDLHSELNLSSLELGDSALYFCASSVRTSGTLYTDTQYFGPGTRLTVL.

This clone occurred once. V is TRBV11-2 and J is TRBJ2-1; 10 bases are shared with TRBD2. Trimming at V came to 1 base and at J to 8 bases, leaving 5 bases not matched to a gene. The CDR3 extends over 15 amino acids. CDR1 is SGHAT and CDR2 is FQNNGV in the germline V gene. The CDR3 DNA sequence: TGTGCCAGCAGCTTAGGGCTAGCGGGAGCTGATGAGCAGTTCTTC. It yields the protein CASSLGLAGADEQFF.

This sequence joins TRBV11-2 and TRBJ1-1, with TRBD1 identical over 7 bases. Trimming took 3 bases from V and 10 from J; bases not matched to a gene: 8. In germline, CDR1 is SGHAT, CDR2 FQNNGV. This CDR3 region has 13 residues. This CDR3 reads CASSFLQGTGAFF. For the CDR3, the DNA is TGTGCCAGCAGCTTTCTACAGGGGACGGGAGCTTTCTTT.

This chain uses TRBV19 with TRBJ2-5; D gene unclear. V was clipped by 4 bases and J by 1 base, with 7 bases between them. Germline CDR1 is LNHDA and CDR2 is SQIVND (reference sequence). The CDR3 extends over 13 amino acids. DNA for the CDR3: TGTGCCAGTAGTACATTCAGCCAAGAGACCCAGTACTTC. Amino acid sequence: CASSTFSQETQYF.

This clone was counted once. The CDR3 region is CASSPTKNEQFF. The CDR3 coding sequence is TGTGCCAGCAGCCCAACTAAAAATGAGCAGTTCTTC. The chain carries TRBV7-3 and TRBJ2-1, with unresolved D. This CDR3 comprises 12 residues. V was pared by 5 bases and J by 7 bases, with 9 bases between. Germline CDR1 and CDR2: SGHTA and FQGTGA.

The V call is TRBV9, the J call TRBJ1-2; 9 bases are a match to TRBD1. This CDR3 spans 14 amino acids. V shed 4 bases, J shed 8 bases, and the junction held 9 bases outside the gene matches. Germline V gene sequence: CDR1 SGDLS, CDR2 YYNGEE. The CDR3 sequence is CASSPRQGGEGYTF. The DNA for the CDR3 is TGTGCCAGCAGCCCCCGACAGGGGGGTGAGGGCTACACCTTC.

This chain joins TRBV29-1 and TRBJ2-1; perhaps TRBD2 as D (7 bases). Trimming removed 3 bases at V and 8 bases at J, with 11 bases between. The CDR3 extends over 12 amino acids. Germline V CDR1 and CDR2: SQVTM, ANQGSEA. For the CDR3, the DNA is TGCAGCGTTGACAGGGGAGGGTATGAGCAGTTCTTC. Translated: CSVDRGGYEQFF.

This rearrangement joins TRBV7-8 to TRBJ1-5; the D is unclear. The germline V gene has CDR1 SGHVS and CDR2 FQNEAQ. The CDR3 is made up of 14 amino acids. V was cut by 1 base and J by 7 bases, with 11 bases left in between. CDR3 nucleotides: TGTGCCAGCAGCTTAGACCGAAACAAGCAGCCCCAGCATTTT. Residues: CASSLDRNKQPQHF.

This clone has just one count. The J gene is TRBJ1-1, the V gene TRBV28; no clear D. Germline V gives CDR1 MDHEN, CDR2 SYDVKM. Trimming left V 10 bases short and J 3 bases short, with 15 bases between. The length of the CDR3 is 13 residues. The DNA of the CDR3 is TGTGCCACCCTCAATGGGGTTTACACTGAAGCTTTCTTT. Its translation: CATLNGVYTEAFF.

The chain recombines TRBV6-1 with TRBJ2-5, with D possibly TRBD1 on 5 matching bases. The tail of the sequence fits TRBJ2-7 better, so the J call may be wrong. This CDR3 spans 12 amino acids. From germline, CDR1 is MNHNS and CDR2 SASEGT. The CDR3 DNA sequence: TGTGCCGGTTCTAGGGGCTCCTACGAGCAGTACTTC. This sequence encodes CAGSRGSYEQYF.

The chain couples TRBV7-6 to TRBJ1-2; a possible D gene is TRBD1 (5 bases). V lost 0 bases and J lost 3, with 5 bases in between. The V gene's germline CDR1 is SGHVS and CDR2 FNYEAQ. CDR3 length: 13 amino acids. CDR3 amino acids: CASSLAGDYGYTF. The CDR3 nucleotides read TGTGCCAGCAGCTTAGCGGGGGACTATGGCTACACCTTC.

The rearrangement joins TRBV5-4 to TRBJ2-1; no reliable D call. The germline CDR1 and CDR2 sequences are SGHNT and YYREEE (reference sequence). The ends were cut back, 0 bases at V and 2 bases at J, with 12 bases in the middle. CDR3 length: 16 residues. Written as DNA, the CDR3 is TGTGCCAGCAGCTTGGGCGGCTCGGTAACCTACAATGAGCAGTTCTTC. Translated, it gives CASSLGGSVTYNEQFF.

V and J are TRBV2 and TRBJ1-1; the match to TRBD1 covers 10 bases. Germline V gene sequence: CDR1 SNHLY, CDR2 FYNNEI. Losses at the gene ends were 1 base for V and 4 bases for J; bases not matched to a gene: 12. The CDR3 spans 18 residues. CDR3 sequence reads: CASSEDGTGDLPSTEAFF. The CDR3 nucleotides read TGTGCCAGCAGTGAAGACGGGACAGGGGATCTGCCTAGCACTGAAGCTTTCTTT.

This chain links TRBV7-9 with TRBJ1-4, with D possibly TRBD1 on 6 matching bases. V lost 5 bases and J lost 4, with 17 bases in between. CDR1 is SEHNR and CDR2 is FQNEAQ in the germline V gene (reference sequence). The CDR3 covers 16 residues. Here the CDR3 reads CASSPLETGLNEKLFF. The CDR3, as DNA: TGTGCCAGCAGCCCTCTGGAGACAGGCCTTAATGAAAAACTGTTTTTT.

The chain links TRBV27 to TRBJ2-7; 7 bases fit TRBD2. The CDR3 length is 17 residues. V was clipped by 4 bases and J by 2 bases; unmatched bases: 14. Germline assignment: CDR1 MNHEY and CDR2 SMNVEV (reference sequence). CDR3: CASSSGKELAVPYEQYF. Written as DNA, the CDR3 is TGTGCCAGCAGTTCCGGCAAGGAGCTAGCGGTTCCCTACGAGCAGTACTTC.

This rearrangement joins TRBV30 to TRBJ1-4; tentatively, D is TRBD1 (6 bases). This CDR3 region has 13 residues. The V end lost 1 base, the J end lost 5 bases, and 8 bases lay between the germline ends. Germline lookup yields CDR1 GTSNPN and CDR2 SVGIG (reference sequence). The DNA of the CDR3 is TGTGCCTGGAGTGGAGGGGGGAATGAAAAACTGTTTTTT. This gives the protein CAWSGGGNEKLFF.

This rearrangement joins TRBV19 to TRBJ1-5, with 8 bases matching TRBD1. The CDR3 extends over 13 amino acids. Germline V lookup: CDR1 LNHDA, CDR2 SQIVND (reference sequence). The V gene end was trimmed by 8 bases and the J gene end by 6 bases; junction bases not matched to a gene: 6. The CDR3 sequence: CASWQGAGQPQHF. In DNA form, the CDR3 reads TGTGCCAGTTGGCAGGGGGCCGGTCAGCCCCAGCATTTT.

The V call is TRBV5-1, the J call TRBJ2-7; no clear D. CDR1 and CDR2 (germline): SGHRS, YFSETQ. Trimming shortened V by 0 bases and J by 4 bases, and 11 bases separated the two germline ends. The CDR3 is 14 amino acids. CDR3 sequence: CASSLEATLYEQYF. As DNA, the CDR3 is TGCGCCAGCAGCTTGGAAGCGACTCTTTACGAGCAGTACTTC.

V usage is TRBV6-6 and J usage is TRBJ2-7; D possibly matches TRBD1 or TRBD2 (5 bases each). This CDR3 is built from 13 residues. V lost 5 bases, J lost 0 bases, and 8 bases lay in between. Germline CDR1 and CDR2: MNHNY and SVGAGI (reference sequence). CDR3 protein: CASSRGSSYEQYF. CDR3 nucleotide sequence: TGTGCCAGCAGTCGGGGCAGCTCCTACGAGCAGTACTTC.

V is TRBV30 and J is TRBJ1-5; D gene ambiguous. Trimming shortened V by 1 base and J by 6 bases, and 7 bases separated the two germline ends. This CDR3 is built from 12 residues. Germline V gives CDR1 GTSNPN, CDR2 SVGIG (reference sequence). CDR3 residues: CAWSGGLQPQHF. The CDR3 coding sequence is TGTGCCTGGAGTGGAGGGCTTCAGCCCCAGCATTTT.

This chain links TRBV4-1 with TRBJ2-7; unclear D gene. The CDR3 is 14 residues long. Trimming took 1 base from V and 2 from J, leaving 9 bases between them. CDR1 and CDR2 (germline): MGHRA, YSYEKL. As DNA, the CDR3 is TGCGCCAGCAGCCAAGGTAGGCCTCCCTACGAGCAGTACTTC. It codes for CASSQGRPPYEQYF.

CDR3 sequence (DNA): TGTGCCAGCAGTGAATACTGGGGCTACTCCAACACCGGGGAGCTGTTTTTT. It is translated as CASSEYWGYSNTGELFF. The V and J genes are TRBV25-1 and TRBJ2-2, with TRBD1 as a possible D gene (5 bases). Per germline, CDR1 MGHDK and CDR2 SYGVNS. The CDR3 totals 17 residues. V was shortened by 0 bases and J by 2 bases, with 13 bases between the two germline ends. Complete variable domain (other parts from reference TRBV25-1 and TRBJ2-2): EADIYQTPRYLVIGTGKKITLECSQTMGHDKMYWYQQDPGMELHLIHYSYGVNSTEKGDLSSESTVSRIRTEHFPLTLESARPSHTSQYLCASSEYWGYSNTGELFFGEGSRLTVL.

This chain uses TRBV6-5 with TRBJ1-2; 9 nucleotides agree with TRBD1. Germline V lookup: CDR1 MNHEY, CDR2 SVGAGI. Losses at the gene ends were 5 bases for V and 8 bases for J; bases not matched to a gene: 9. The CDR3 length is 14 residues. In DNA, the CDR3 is TGTGCCAGCAGTGGGACAGGGACCTTTTTGGGCTACACCTTC. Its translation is CASSGTGTFLGYTF.

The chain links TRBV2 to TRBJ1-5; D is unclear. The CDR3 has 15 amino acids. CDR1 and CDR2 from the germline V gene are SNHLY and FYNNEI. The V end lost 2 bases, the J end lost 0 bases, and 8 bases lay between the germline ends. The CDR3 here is CASSESEYSNQPQHF. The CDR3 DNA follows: TGTGCCAGCAGTGAATCGGAGTATAGCAATCAGCCCCAGCATTTT.

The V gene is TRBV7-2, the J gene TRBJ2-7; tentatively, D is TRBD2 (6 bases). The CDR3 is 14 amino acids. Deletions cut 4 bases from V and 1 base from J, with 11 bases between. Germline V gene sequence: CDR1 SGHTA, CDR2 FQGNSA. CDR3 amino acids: CASSSMRGSYEQYF. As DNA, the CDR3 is TGTGCCAGCAGCTCTATGCGGGGTTCCTACGAGCAGTACTTC. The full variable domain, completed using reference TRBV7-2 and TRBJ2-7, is GAGVSQSPSNKVTEKGKDVELRCDPISGHTALYWYRQSLGQGLEFLIYFQGNSAPDKSGLPSDRFSAERTGGSVSTLTIQRTQQEDSAVYLCASSSMRGSYEQYFGPGTRLTVT.